The text below deals with one T cell receptor (beta chain). The source of the sample is a study of shared clonotypes between healthy human individuals. Overall study context: The people who gave samples were a couple of women and a few men aged 18 to 49.

The CDR3 has 17 amino acids. The germline gives CDR1 SGHTS, CDR2 YDEGEE. Trimming pared 3 bases from V and 3 bases from J, leaving 20 bases between. Naive CD8 cells lacked CD45RO and underwent positive selection for CCR7, leaving out terminally differentiated effector memory CD45RA+ cells. Produced via immunoSEQ multiplex PCR; TCRdb's table is partial and in-frame only. The sample holds more than 2 million clones, about 95% seen once. Specimen: naive CD8+ T cells sorted from blood. The receptor's source is a man aged 18 to 29 in good health. V and J are TRBV5-8 and TRBJ2-3, with D possibly TRBD2 on 5 matching bases. The CDR3 region has the DNA TGTGCCAGCAGCTCTCTCCTAGCCCTTGCCGGGACAGATACGCAGTATTTT. Protein product: CASSSLLALAGTDTQYF.